The rows below give T cell receptor beta chains drawn from one sample of a study of cytotoxic CD8 clonotypes in ibrutinib-treated CLL. Here immunoSEQ multiplex PCR was the method, and the copy in TCRdb shows in-frame clones only, minus some. This sample has approximately 48,000 clones, with roughly 57% found just once. The starting material was PBMCs, obtained after 12 months of ibrutinib treatment. These receptors originate from a human donor with chronic lymphocytic leukemia. CDR3s include the opening cysteine and the closing phenylalanine or tryptophan. The D gene is left open where the match is weak. Not every row has a clone size; where given, it reads once, few, many or a size class.

D: TRBD1; size: once; V: TRBV5-4; J: TRBJ1-2; DNA: TGTGCCAGCAGCTTGAGGGACAGGGGTAACTATGGCTACACCTTC; CDR3: CASSLRDRGNYGYTF
D: .; size: few; V: TRBV2; J: TRBJ1-3; DNA: TGTGCCAGCAGTGAAGAATGGAGTTCAGGAAACACCATATATTTT; CDR3: CASSEEWSSGNTIYF
D: .; size: .; V: TRBV28; J: TRBJ2-5; DNA: TGTGCCAGCAGTTCCCCCCCGCTAGAGACCCAGTACTTC; CDR3: CASSSPPLETQYF
D: TRBD2; size: .; V: TRBV7-7; J: TRBJ2-1; DNA: TGTGCTAGCAGCCCCGGACTAGCGGCTTCCTACAATGAGCAGTTCTTC; CDR3: CASSPGLAASYNEQFF
D: .; size: .; V: TRBV11-2; J: TRBJ2-1; DNA: TGTGCCAGCAGCGGCCGACAGTGGGACAATGAGCAGTTCTTC; CDR3: CASSGRQWDNEQFF
D: .; size: .; V: TRBV5-1; J: TRBJ2-7; DNA: TGCGCCAGCAGCTTGGACGGACAGACCTACGAGCAGTACTTC; CDR3: CASSLDGQTYEQYF
D: .; size: .; V: TRBV18; J: TRBJ2-3; DNA: TGTGCCAGCTCACCCGGGACGGAAGATACGCAGTATTTT; CDR3: CASSPGTEDTQYF
D: .; size: .; V: TRBV21-1; J: TRBJ1-1; DNA: TGTGCCAGCAGCAGCCGGGACAGGGGGCAAAACTCCTTTCGCGGGAACACTGAAGCTTTCTTT; CDR3: CASSSRDRGQNSFRGNTEAFF
D: TRBD2; size: .; V: TRBV9; J: TRBJ2-7; DNA: TGTGCCAGCAGCGCTCGCCTAGCGGGAGGGAAAAACGAGCAGTACTTC; CDR3: CASSARLAGGKNEQYF
D: TRBD2; size: .; V: TRBV7-9; J: TRBJ2-1; DNA: TGTGCCAGCAGCTTAGCGCCGGCTAGCGGGACCAATGAGCAGTTCTTC; CDR3: CASSLAPASGTNEQFF
D: TRBD2; size: many; V: TRBV9; J: TRBJ2-1; DNA: TGTGCCAGCAGCGTAAGACTAGCGGGAGATAATGAGCAGTTCTTC; CDR3: CASSVRLAGDNEQFF
D: .; size: few; V: TRBV29-1; J: TRBJ2-5; DNA: TGCAGCGTCCAACGCCTCGGGGAGACCCAGTACTTC; CDR3: CSVQRLGETQYF
D: .; size: few; V: TRBV7-6; J: TRBJ2-5; DNA: TGTGCCAGCAGCTTAAGTGAGCAGACCCAGTACTTC; CDR3: CASSLSEQTQYF
D: TRBD1; size: few; V: TRBV6-6; J: TRBJ2-7; DNA: TGTGCCAGCAGTTACTCGGTGACAGGGAGCTCCTACGAGCAGTACTTC; CDR3: CASSYSVTGSSYEQYF
D: .; size: .; V: TRBV11-2; J: TRBJ1-1; DNA: TGTGCCAGCAGCATTATGACAAATATGAACACTGAAGCTTTCTTT; CDR3: CASSIMTNMNTEAFF
D: .; size: few; V: TRBV20-1; J: TRBJ2-1; DNA: TGCAGTGCTAGCGGGAGAAATGAGCAGTTCTTC; CDR3: CSASGRNEQFF
D: TRBD1; size: few; V: TRBV7-3; J: TRBJ1-1; DNA: TGTGCCAGCAGCTTCCCTGGGACAGGGGTGTCCACTGAAGCTTTCTTT; CDR3: CASSFPGTGVSTEAFF
D: TRBD1; size: many; V: TRBV27; J: TRBJ1-5; DNA: TGTGCCAGCAGTGAGCGACAGGGAACGCCCCAGCATTTT; CDR3: CASSERQGTPQHF
D: .; size: .; V: TRBV5-5; J: TRBJ1-2; DNA: TGTGCCAGCAGCCAAGGGATCAGTCTTAACTATGGCTACACCTTC; CDR3: CASSQGISLNYGYTF
D: .; size: few; V: TRBV28; J: TRBJ2-4; DNA: TGTGCCAGCAGATGGACGGGACACCAAGGAGACATTCAGTACTTC; CDR3: CASRWTGHQGDIQYF
D: TRBD2; size: .; V: TRBV6-4; J: TRBJ2-1; DNA: TGTGCCAGCAGTGACCGGCGGGAGGGCCCCTACAATGAGCAGTTCTTC; CDR3: CASSDRREGPYNEQFF
D: .; size: few; V: TRBV5-1; J: TRBJ2-2; DNA: TGCGCCAGCAGCTTGGACTCCCCCTTCACCGGGGAGCTGTTTTTT; CDR3: CASSLDSPFTGELFF
D: .; size: .; V: TRBV9; J: TRBJ2-5; DNA: TGTGCCAGCAGCGTAGGGGTCGGCAGGGAAGAGACCCAGTACTTC; CDR3: CASSVGVGREETQYF
D: .; size: .; V: TRBV5-1; J: TRBJ1-6; DNA: TGCGCCAGCAGGGACTCCTATAATTCACCCCTCCACTTT; CDR3: CASRDSYNSPLHF
D: TRBD2; size: few; V: TRBV14; J: TRBJ2-5; DNA: TGTGCCAGCAGCCAAGAAATTGGTAGCGGGAGGGCGTACCAAGAGACCCAGTACTTC; CDR3: CASSQEIGSGRAYQETQYF
D: TRBD2; size: few; V: TRBV5-1; J: TRBJ2-2; DNA: TGCGCCAGCAGCCCCGGGACTAGAGGCGGGGAGCTGTTTTTT; CDR3: CASSPGTRGGELFF
D: .; size: few; V: TRBV28; J: TRBJ1-1; DNA: TGTGCCAGCAGTTTATCAGGGGCTGAAGCTTTCTTT; CDR3: CASSLSGAEAFF
D: TRBD2; size: .; V: TRBV5-8; J: TRBJ2-3; DNA: TGTGCCAGCAGCTTCACGACTAGCCCCTATACGCAGTATTTT; CDR3: CASSFTTSPYTQYF
D: TRBD1; size: .; V: TRBV5-1; J: TRBJ2-7; DNA: TGCGCCAGCAGCCCGGACAGGGGTGTTTACGAGCAGTACTTC; CDR3: CASSPDRGVYEQYF
D: TRBD1; size: .; V: TRBV29-1; J: TRBJ1-1; DNA: TGCAGCGTCGTCCCGGGACAGTTGAACACTGAAGCTTTCTTT; CDR3: CSVVPGQLNTEAFF
D: TRBD2; size: .; V: TRBV18; J: TRBJ2-7; DNA: TGTGCCAGCTCACCCAGCGGGGTCCCCTACGAGCAGTACTTC; CDR3: CASSPSGVPYEQYF
D: TRBD1; size: .; V: TRBV6-6; J: TRBJ1-2; DNA: TGTGCCAGCAGAACAGGGGAAGAAGGCTACACCTTC; CDR3: CASRTGEEGYTF
D: .; size: .; V: TRBV29-1; J: TRBJ1-2; DNA: TGCAGCGTTGAAAGGGACTTTCTCTATGGCTACACCTTC; CDR3: CSVERDFLYGYTF
D: .; size: .; V: TRBV7-2; J: TRBJ1-1; DNA: TGTGCCAGCAGCCCCGGACATCAGAACACTGAAGCTTTCTTT; CDR3: CASSPGHQNTEAFF
D: TRBD2; size: many; V: TRBV11-2; J: TRBJ2-7; DNA: TGTGCCAGCAGCTTACAGGTCAGCGGGAGGTCAACCGAGCAGTACTTC; CDR3: CASSLQVSGRSTEQYF
D: .; size: few; V: TRBV18; J: TRBJ2-7; DNA: TGTGCCAGCTCACCGCCATTGACAGGAGACTACGAGCAGTACTTC; CDR3: CASSPPLTGDYEQYF
D: TRBD1; size: few; V: TRBV5-1; J: TRBJ1-3; DNA: TGCGCCAGCAGCTTGGGACAGGGGAGCACCATATATTTT; CDR3: CASSLGQGSTIYF
D: .; size: few; V: TRBV30; J: TRBJ2-7; DNA: TGTGCCTGGAGCAGAAACCAAAACTCCTACGAGCAGTACTTC; CDR3: CAWSRNQNSYEQYF
D: .; size: .; V: TRBV5-5; J: TRBJ1-2; DNA: TGTGCCAGCAGCTGGGACTCCGATGGCTACACCTTC; CDR3: CASSWDSDGYTF
D: .; size: .; V: TRBV28; J: TRBJ1-5; DNA: TGTGCCAGCGGGACTAGCAATCAGCCCCAGCATTTT; CDR3: CASGTSNQPQHF
D: .; size: .; V: TRBV27; J: TRBJ2-7; DNA: TGTGCCAGCAGTTTATCGATTGAGTACGAGCAGTACTTC; CDR3: CASSLSIEYEQYF
D: .; size: few; V: TRBV5-6; J: TRBJ1-1; DNA: TGTGCCAGCAGCTTTAGTGGGCCGCCTGAAGCTTTCTTT; CDR3: CASSFSGPPEAFF
D: .; size: .; V: TRBV5-4; J: TRBJ2-1; DNA: TGTGCCAGCAGCTTGGCTTTGGTACCCAGCTCCTACAATGAGCAGTTCTTC; CDR3: CASSLALVPSSYNEQFF
D: .; size: .; V: TRBV7-2; J: TRBJ2-1; DNA: TGTGCCAGCAGCACCGGCAGTCCTGGTCCGCAGTTCTTC; CDR3: CASSTGSPGPQFF
D: TRBD1; size: .; V: TRBV2; J: TRBJ2-7; DNA: TGTGCCAGCGGGAAGACAGGGGCGGTTGTAGAGCAGTACTTC; CDR3: CASGKTGAVVEQYF
D: TRBD1; size: .; V: TRBV18; J: TRBJ1-2; DNA: TGTGCCAGCTCACCACCGGGGACAGCTGTAAGCTACACCTTC; CDR3: CASSPPGTAVSYTF
D: .; size: .; V: TRBV20-1; J: TRBJ1-1; DNA: TGCAGTGCTAGAGGCGCGGGGGGAGCTTTCTTT; CDR3: CSARGAGGAFF
D: .; size: few; V: TRBV19; J: TRBJ2-7; DNA: TGTGCCAGTAGTATTGACAGGGGACTAACCTACGAGCAGTACTTC; CDR3: CASSIDRGLTYEQYF